The next 8 T cell receptor beta chains were all read from a single sample in a study of response to subunit inactivated influenza vaccine. TCRdb re-called the RT-PCR reads through MiXCR, storing one row per CDR3 protein. The table includes hundreds of thousands of distinct CDR3 sequences, over 9.5% detected once. This specimen was PBMCs from blood, taken on the day of vaccination. These TCRs come from a man aged 45 to 65 who received an inactivated influenza vaccine.

This clonotype was seen only a few times. The chain joins TRBV20-1 to TRBJ2-1; no clear D gene. The V end was cut by 0 bases, the J end by 0 bases, with 15 bases between. The germline V gene has CDR1 DFQATT and CDR2 SNEGSKA (reference sequence). The CDR3 consists of 17 residues. CDR3 sequence (DNA): TGCAGTGCTAGAGACCGCTCCAGCGCCAGCTCCTACAATGAGCAGTTCTTC. Translating it yields CSARDRSSASSYNEQFF.

This clonotype came up many times. The chain links TRBV28 to TRBJ2-3; 7 bases are shared with TRBD2. The CDR3 covers 14 residues. CDR1 MDHEN and CDR2 SYDVKM come from the germline V gene. The J segment lost 2 bases and the V segment lost 2 bases, leaving 1 base of the junction unmatched. The CDR3 coding sequence is TGTGCCAGCAGTTTAGCGGGAGTCACAGATACGCAGTATTTT. Its translation is CASSLAGVTDTQYF.

The chain joins TRBV20-1 to TRBJ2-1; the D is unclear. V gave up 0 bases and J gave up 6 bases, with 15 bases separating them. The CDR3 is 15 amino acids. Germline V lookup: CDR1 DFQATT, CDR2 SNEGSKA (reference sequence). The CDR3 protein is CSARELRLTPNEQFF. DNA for the CDR3: TGCAGTGCTAGAGAACTACGGCTAACCCCCAATGAGCAGTTCTTC.

In this sample, this clonotype turned up many times. V gene TRBV5-1 combines with J gene TRBJ2-2; D possibly uses TRBD1 or TRBD2 (5 bases each). Per germline, CDR1 SGHRS and CDR2 YFSETQ. The CDR3 totals 15 residues. Deletions cut 7 bases from V and 0 bases from J, with 13 bases between. CDR3 DNA sequence: TGCGCCAGCTGTCTCCGGGACCCGAACACCGGGGAGCTGTTTTTT. Translated: CASCLRDPNTGELFF.

The sample holds a few counts of this clonotype. V usage is TRBV3-1 and J usage is TRBJ1-2; no firm D call. CDR1 and CDR2 from the germline V gene are LGHDT and YNNKEL (reference sequence). V was pared by 3 bases and J by 4 bases, with 6 bases between. This CDR3 contains 12 residues. CDR3 sequence: CASSQATYGYTF. The CDR3 DNA sequence: TGTGCCAGCAGCCAGGCAACCTATGGCTACACCTTC.

In its sample, this clonotype was seen many times. V is TRBV28 and J is TRBJ2-3; D assignment may be TRBD1 or TRBD2 (5 bases each). CDR1 is MDHEN, CDR2 SYDVKM, per germline. Trimming removed 8 bases from V and 4 bases from J, with 16 bases in between. The CDR3 loop spans 14 amino acids. The DNA of the CDR3 is TGTGCCAGCTCCCAGAGGGGTGGGCCAGATACGCAGTATTTT. As protein: CASSQRGGPDTQYF.

This clonotype has a count of ten or more. The chain couples TRBV6-1 to TRBJ2-1, with D perhaps matching TRBD2 (6 bases). V shed 7 bases and J shed 7 bases, with 14 bases lying between them. CDR1 and CDR2 (germline): MNHNS, SASEGT. The CDR3 is 13 amino acids. CDR3 sequence (DNA): TGTGCCAGCATCGGGGGAGCGTGGAATGAGCAGTTCTTC. Translating it yields CASIGGAWNEQFF.

This clonotype was seen a handful of times. The CDR3 spells CASSRTSGRSETQYF. CDR3 bases: TGTGCCAGCAGCCGGACTAGCGGGCGGTCGGAGACCCAGTACTTC. The rearrangement joins TRBV12-3 or TRBV12-4 to TRBJ2-5, with 11 bases that match TRBD2. This CDR3 region has 15 residues. Trimming removed 6 bases from V and 5 bases from J; junction bases left unmatched: 8.